The 27 T cell receptor beta chains in this list originate from one sample, sequenced in a study of spatial heterogeneity in lung cancer. MiXCR, run by TCRdb on the 5' RACE reads, gives a single entry per CDR3 protein. This sample has tens of thousands of distinct CDR3 sequences; about 6.8% occur once, and the top ten carry around 43%. As for time point: sample taken at primary tumor resection. This material consisted of PBMCs, taken at surgery. These receptor sequences come from a female donor with early-stage non-small cell lung cancer.

This clonotype was seen ten or more times. The gene calls are TRBV28 and TRBJ1-5; no clear D. Trimming left V 5 bases short and J 2 bases short, with 7 bases between. The CDR3 totals 13 residues. Germline V CDR1 and CDR2: MDHEN, SYDVKM. The CDR3 DNA reads TGTGCCAGCAGTCCCGTGGGCAATCAGCCCCAGCATTTT. This gives the protein CASSPVGNQPQHF.

J is TRBJ2-5 and V is TRBV6-6; possible D gene TRBD1, 6 bases. Trimming left V 5 bases short and J 5 bases short, with 6 bases between. The V gene's germline CDR1 is MNHNY and CDR2 SVGAGI (reference sequence). The length of the CDR3 is 11 residues. The CDR3 sequence is CASSQGETQYF. CDR3 nucleotide sequence: TGTGCCAGCAGTCAGGGGGAGACCCAGTACTTC.

This clonotype was seen repeatedly, ten times or more. The V and J genes are TRBV20-1 and TRBJ2-7; no reliable D call. Per germline, CDR1 DFQATT and CDR2 SNEGSKA (reference sequence). The V and J ends lost 5 bases and 0 bases respectively, with 8 bases between them. The CDR3 spans 12 residues. The CDR3 is CSAPTDSYEQYF. DNA for the CDR3: TGCAGTGCTCCCACTGACTCCTACGAGCAGTACTTC.

V gene TRBV28 combines with J gene TRBJ1-2; D remains unclear. V lost 5 bases and J lost 4, with 14 bases in between. The CDR3 consists of 14 residues. From germline, CDR1 is MDHEN and CDR2 SYDVKM. The CDR3 DNA reads as TGTGCCAGCAGTCCCCAAGGAGGGCTCTATGGCTACACCTTC. Encoded protein: CASSPQGGLYGYTF.

This clonotype was picked up many times. V usage is TRBV7-9 and J usage is TRBJ2-7; possibly TRBD1 for D (7 bases). Per germline, CDR1 SEHNR and CDR2 FQNEAQ (reference sequence). Trimming cost V 3 bases and J 2 bases, with 14 bases left between them. The length of the CDR3 is 15 residues. In DNA form, the CDR3 reads TGTGCCAGCAGCTTCCCGGCAGGGGGGACCTACGAGCAGTACTTC. This translates into CASSFPAGGTYEQYF.

The V gene is TRBV6-5, the J gene TRBJ1-1, with 7 positions matching TRBD1. CDR1 and CDR2 (germline): MNHEY, SVGAGI. CDR3 size: 17 residues. J was trimmed by 3 bases and V by 2 bases; bases with no gene match: 12. The CDR3 spells CASSYNAGGFGDTEAFF. The CDR3 coding sequence is TGTGCCAGCAGTTACAATGCAGGGGGTTTTGGCGACACTGAAGCTTTCTTT.

This clonotype was found many times. The chain is built from TRBV10-3 and TRBJ1-1; D unclear. The CDR3 covers 13 residues. Germline V lookup: CDR1 ENHRY, CDR2 SYGVKD. V lost 5 bases, J lost 1 base, and 8 bases lay in between. CDR3 sequence (DNA): TGTGCCATCAGTTTCGGAGGGAACACTGAAGCTTTCTTT. Its translation: CAISFGGNTEAFF.

This clonotype was observed many times. V gene TRBV27 combines with J gene TRBJ2-7; maybe TRBD1 (5 bases). Per the germline V gene, CDR1 is MNHEY and CDR2 is SMNVEV (reference sequence). The CDR3 has 12 residues. V dropped 6 bases and J dropped 1 base, with 7 bases sitting between them. DNA of the CDR3: TGTGCCAGCAGAAGACAGTCCTACGAGCAGTACTTC. Translated, it gives CASRRQSYEQYF.

This clonotype was seen more than once but under ten times. The V and J genes are TRBV7-9 and TRBJ1-1; TRBD1 might be the D (6 bases). The ends were cut back, 4 bases at V and 7 bases at J, with 16 bases in the middle. This CDR3 has 14 residues. The germline V gene encodes CDR1 SEHNR and CDR2 FQNEAQ (reference sequence). The CDR3 DNA sequence: TGTGCCAGCAGCTCGGACAGAACGAGCAATGAAGCTTTCTTT. Its protein product is CASSSDRTSNEAFF.

This clonotype was seen repeatedly, ten times or more. J is TRBJ1-6 and V is TRBV7-2; 7 nucleotides align to TRBD1. Germline CDR1 SGHTA, CDR2 FQGNSA. V shed 5 bases, J shed 10 bases, and the junction held 14 bases outside the gene matches. This CDR3 contains 16 residues. The CDR3 is CASSLRTGTLGSPLHF. The DNA of the CDR3 is TGTGCCAGCAGCCTAAGGACAGGAACCCTCGGCTCACCCCTCCACTTT.

Ten or more counts support this clonotype. The CDR3 here is CASSRLAGGANEQFF. In DNA, the CDR3 is TGTGCCAGCAGTCGACTAGCGGGAGGGGCCAATGAGCAGTTCTTC. The genes are TRBV6-5 and TRBJ2-1, with TRBD2 matching over 14 bases. The CDR3 has 15 residues. Germline CDR1 is MNHEY and CDR2 is SVGAGI. Trimming cost V 5 bases and J 6 bases; bases outside gene matches: 3.

This clonotype was recorded a few times. CDR3 protein: CASSHLGADTQYF. CDR3 DNA: TGTGCCAGCAGCCACCTGGGGGCAGATACGCAGTATTTT. This rearrangement joins TRBV3-1 to TRBJ2-3; D may be TRBD1 or TRBD2 (5 bases each). Per the germline V gene, CDR1 is LGHDT and CDR2 is YNNKEL (reference sequence). Between the trimmed V and J ends, which lost 3 bases and 4 bases, there was a span of 8 bases. The CDR3 totals 13 residues.

This clonotype was counted many times. The chain is built from TRBV5-4 and TRBJ2-5, with D perhaps matching TRBD2 (7 bases). Trimming took 4 bases from V and 1 from J, leaving 14 bases between them. The CDR3 is made up of 15 amino acids. Germline assignment: CDR1 SGHNT and CDR2 YYREEE (reference sequence). CDR3 nucleotides: TGTGCCAGCAGCCCCGGGGGGCAGACCCAAGAGACCCAGTACTTC. Its translation: CASSPGGQTQETQYF.

This clonotype was counted many times. The chain carries TRBV7-2 and TRBJ2-5; no reliable D call. The CDR3 consists of 13 residues. The germline V gene encodes CDR1 SGHTA and CDR2 FQGNSA. V lost 4 bases and J 1 base, leaving 7 bases between the germline ends. The CDR3 loop reads CASSYSAQETQYF. The DNA for the CDR3 is TGTGCCAGCAGCTACTCTGCCCAAGAGACCCAGTACTTC. The full variable domain, its missing parts supplied by reference TRBV7-2 and TRBJ2-5, is GAGVSQSPSNKVTEKGKDVELRCDPISGHTALYWYRQSLGQGLEFLIYFQGNSAPDKSGLPSDRFSAERTGGSVSTLTIQRTQQEDSAVYLCASSYSAQETQYFGPGTRLLVL.

In its sample, this clonotype was seen many times. The chain combines TRBV12-3 or TRBV12-4 with TRBJ2-5; D unresolved. With 7 bases removed from V and 0 bases from J, the gap between germline ends came to 9 bases. This CDR3 comprises 13 residues. The CDR3 is CASTDRDQETQYF. The CDR3 DNA reads TGTGCCAGCACCGACCGGGACCAAGAGACCCAGTACTTC.

This clonotype occurred many times. The chain joins TRBV5-1 to TRBJ1-4, with D tentatively TRBD1 (5 bases). Germline-derived CDR1 and CDR2 are SGHRS and YFSETQ. V shed 0 bases and J shed 9 bases, with 18 bases lying between them. The length of the CDR3 is 16 residues. The CDR3 reads CASSLEIGTAMKKLFF. CDR3 coding DNA: TGCGCCAGCAGCTTGGAAATCGGGACCGCCATGAAAAAACTGTTTTTT.

This rearrangement joins TRBV7-2 to TRBJ2-1, with 7 bases that match TRBD1. The V gene end was trimmed by 5 bases and the J gene end by 2 bases; junction bases not matched to a gene: 6. Germline assignment: CDR1 SGHTA and CDR2 FQGNSA. This CDR3 comprises 15 residues. CDR3 loop: CASSPQGLPYNEQFF. The CDR3 DNA reads TGTGCCAGCAGCCCACAGGGGTTACCCTACAATGAGCAGTTCTTC.

This sequence joins TRBV19 and TRBJ2-1, with 10 positions matching TRBD2. J lost 5 bases, V lost 1 base, and 2 bases had no gene match. This CDR3 region has 15 residues. Germline V lookup: CDR1 LNHDA, CDR2 SQIVND (reference sequence). The DNA of the CDR3 is TGTGCCAGTAGTATAGTACTAGCGGGGAACAATGAGCAGTTCTTC. This sequence encodes CASSIVLAGNNEQFF.

The table lists this clonotype with many counts. The rearrangement links TRBV7-2 to TRBJ2-7; D not certain. This CDR3 spans 14 amino acids. CDR1 SGHTA and CDR2 FQGNSA come from the germline V gene. Between the trimmed V and J ends, which lost 5 bases and 2 bases, there was a span of 13 bases. The CDR3 coding sequence is TGTGCCAGCAGCCCGCAGTTCGTGGCCTACGAGCAGTACTTC. Amino acid sequence: CASSPQFVAYEQYF. Looking up the rest from reference TRBV7-2 and TRBJ2-7 gives the full variable domain: GAGVSQSPSNKVTEKGKDVELRCDPISGHTALYWYRQSLGQGLEFLIYFQGNSAPDKSGLPSDRFSAERTGGSVSTLTIQRTQQEDSAVYLCASSPQFVAYEQYFGPGTRLTVT.

This clonotype came up many times. The V and J genes are TRBV18 and TRBJ2-7, with D possibly TRBD1 on 5 matching bases. In germline, CDR1 is KGHSH, CDR2 LQKENI. With 2 bases removed from V and 4 bases from J, the gap between germline ends came to 15 bases. The CDR3 has 15 amino acids. Here the CDR3 DNA reads TGTGCCAGCTCACCAGGGGTAGGGGCCCCATACGAGCAGTACTTC. Translation gives CASSPGVGAPYEQYF.

This clonotype was detected ten times or more. The chain uses TRBV4-3 and TRBJ1-2, with a tentative D call TRBD1 (6 bases). Trimming took off 0 bases at V and 8 bases at J, with 25 bases between the two ends. The CDR3 consists of 18 residues. Germline V CDR1 and CDR2: LGHNA, YSLEER. In DNA form, the CDR3 reads TGCGCCAGCAGCCAAGATAGGAGGAACAGGGTGAACACAGGGGGCTACACCTTC. Its translation is CASSQDRRNRVNTGGYTF.

This clonotype has ten or more counts. The chain has TRBV4-1 and TRBJ2-1; D is unresolved. Germline CDR1 reads MGHRA; CDR2 reads YSYEKL. The CDR3 consists of 13 residues. The V end was cut by 1 base, the J end by 9 bases, with 10 bases between. CDR3 residues: CASSQVVVGEQFF. CDR3 DNA: TGCGCCAGCAGCCAAGTTGTTGTGGGTGAGCAGTTCTTC.

V usage is TRBV20-1 and J usage is TRBJ2-5, with D perhaps matching TRBD1 (5 bases). V gave up 5 bases and J gave up 5 bases, with 15 bases separating them. The length of the CDR3 is 13 residues. Germline V gene lookup returns CDR1 DFQATT and CDR2 SNEGSKA (reference sequence). DNA of the CDR3: TGCAGTGCTTGGGATCAGCCAGGGGAGACCCAGTACTTC. Its translation: CSAWDQPGETQYF.

This clonotype was counted at least ten times. The rearrangement joins TRBV9 to TRBJ1-4; 7 positions agree with TRBD1. Losses at the gene ends were 2 bases for V and 8 bases for J; bases not matched to a gene: 6. The CDR3 runs to 14 residues. Germline V gene lookup returns CDR1 SGDLS and CDR2 YYNGEE. CDR3 nucleotide sequence: TGTGCCAGCAGCGTCCGACAGGGTCGAGAAAAACTGTTTTTT. Protein sequence: CASSVRQGREKLFF.

This clonotype has a count of ten or more. This chain joins TRBV2 and TRBJ2-4, with 9 bases that match TRBD1. The CDR3 loop spans 15 amino acids. Trimming cost V 3 bases and J 1 base; bases outside gene matches: 1. CDR1 is SNHLY, CDR2 FYNNEI, per germline. This CDR3 is CASSDGTGAKNIQYF. The CDR3 DNA follows: TGTGCCAGCAGTGATGGGACAGGGGCCAAAAACATTCAGTACTTC.

This sequence joins TRBV25-1 and TRBJ1-1, with 8 positions matching TRBD1. CDR3 length equals 14 residues. The V gene end was trimmed by 6 bases and the J gene end by 3 bases; junction bases not matched to a gene: 6. CDR1 and CDR2 from the germline V gene are MGHDK and SYGVNS. The CDR3 coding sequence is TGTGCCAGCAGCTCGGACAGGGTATACACTGAAGCTTTCTTT. Translated: CASSSDRVYTEAFF.

This clonotype has ten or more counts. V and J are TRBV6-2 or TRBV6-3 and TRBJ2-7; D call uncertain. Germline-derived CDR1 and CDR2 are MNHEY and SVGEGT. V was shortened by 2 bases and J by 12 bases, with 11 bases between the two germline ends. The CDR3 has 11 residues. The CDR3 loop reads CASSYGTVGYF. The CDR3 nucleotides read TGTGCCAGCAGTTACGGTACCGTGGGGTACTTC.